This T cell receptor (beta chain) was identified during a study of monozygotic twins with cystic fibrosis. Measured with immunoSEQ multiplex PCR; TCRdb has only the in-frame clones, and not every one. The sample lists about 32,000 clones, roughly 90% occurring once. This clone occurred once. As yet, its antigen is unknown. Study-wide points: In this small cohort, shared CDR3 numbers showed no association with age, concordance or disease severity. V usage most resembled the co-twin in 13 of 16 pairs. Unrelated CF individuals shared fewer identical clonotypes than monozygotic CF twins.

This CDR3 region has 14 residues. V shed 3 bases and J 3 bases; nucleotides not matched to a gene: 4. CDR1 and CDR2 (germline): SGDLS, YYNGEE. This TCR derives from a girl aged 2-9 years with cystic fibrosis. What was sequenced was blood. V gene TRBV9 combines with J gene TRBJ2-5; 8 nucleotides match TRBD2. Written as DNA, the CDR3 is TGTGCCAGCAGCGCAGCGGGAGTCAAAGAGACCCAGTACTTC. Protein product: CASSAAGVKETQYF.